This paragraph covers one T cell receptor (beta chain) sequence. This clonotype was picked up a small number of times. Its specific antigen is unknown. No qualities accompany the bases; no much larger clone lies one base away. This sample was included in a study of T-cell memory formation after mild COVID-19 listed by TCRdb under 2021. Context from the whole study: TCR sequence clusters from the two donors were largely donor specific. In two donors, T-cell clones that expanded and contracted after mild COVID-19 were followed by sequencing TCRalpha and TCRbeta repertoires longitudinally. The cohort comprised two young, previously healthy adult volunteers, one female and one male. Paper-wide results and their limitations: Clones contracting from day 15 to 85 had balanced CD4/CD8 phenotypes, while a second wave expanding from day 15 to 37 was biased towards CD4+. Contracting CD4+ clones appeared mostly in the CM and EM memory subsets, whereas CD8+ clones were enriched in EMRA. Only a couple of mild cases were covered in the study, and larger cohorts including severe cases with pre-infection samples were considered necessary. Some responding clones were found in pre-infection memory, which suggests that pre-existing cross-reactive memory T cells took part in the SARS-CoV-2 response. SARS-CoV-2 specificity was not confirmed for the second-wave clones peaking on day 37.

Sequencing was performed on an Illumina NovaSeq 6000. cDNA libraries for TCRalpha and TCRbeta were prepared by 5'RACE using constant-segment primers, with sample barcodes and unique molecular identifiers added. RNA was extracted from every sample with Trizol reagent. Libraries were amplified in two PCR steps, with a second sample barcode and Illumina TruSeq adapters added in the second step. Libraries were sequenced on an Illumina NovaSeq with 2 x 150 bp paired-end reads. In the paper's pipeline: Reads were demultiplexed and collapsed into UMI-guided consensus sequences with migec v1.2.7. Using mixcr v2.1.11, the UMI consensuses were aligned to TRA and TRB V and J templates and assembled into clonotypes. A clonotype was counted as expanded or contracted only when both edgeR and NoisET called the clonotype significant, with the noise models trained on biological replicates. For edgeR calls, the thresholds were a false discovery rate-adjusted p below 0.01 and a log2 fold-change of 1. As an exploratory analysis of dynamics, max-normalized trajectories of the 1000 most abundant clonotypes were examined by PCA with hierarchical clustering. The CD4 or CD8 phenotype of responding clones was assigned using the separately sequenced CD4+ and CD8+ repertoires. TCRdb trimmed the raw reads at Q25, called clones with MiXCR and kept productive beta chains. Each entry is one CDR3 protein sequence, shown with its most common DNA and genes. The V and J calls and clone size are TCRdb's, not the authors'. This sample gives hundreds of thousands of distinct CDR3 sequences in total; about a sixth of them show up just once. Of the sample, around 12% falls within the top ten clones.

Ficoll-Paque density gradient centrifugation was used to isolate PBMCs. The source material was PBMCs or a T cell subset sorted from them (not recorded which). This TCR derives from an adult woman who had mild COVID-19 (a few samples of this study predate the infection). The sample titles of this study are shuffled in the database, so cell type and time point are left out; the donor was told from shared clones.

The bases are TGTGCCAGCAGTGAACCGGGAGGGGCAGATACGCAGTATTTT. It translates to CASSEPGGADTQYF. This sequence uses TRBV2 and TRBJ2-3; TRBD2 lines up with 8 middle nucleotides. CDR1 SNHLY and CDR2 FYNNEI were looked up in the germline V gene. Its CDR3 holds 14 amino acids, cysteine through phenylalanine. The read is trimmed to its CDR3 DNA, 42 bases read in frame from base 1. Ends trimmed: V by 2 bases, J by 4 bases; bases unmatched to a gene: 2.